This T cell receptor beta chain appears in the sequencing data of a study of cytomegalovirus exposure and HLA in healthy donors. Study conclusions and caveats: HLA alleles showed associations with around 15,000 TCR beta sequences in a later analysis, at a 0.05 false discovery rate. What a later analysis reportedly showed was that an Asian-associated ancestry cluster had fewer N-insertions than the 666-donor mean. The authors later found HLA-associated TCR beta chains more clonally expanded than equally common others.

The primer mix had 60 Vbeta and 13 Jbeta primers. The data were produced by immunoSEQ multiplex PCR, yet TCRdb's version contains in-frame clones alone and is incomplete. The sample spans 45,000 to 65,000 clones; the ten largest clones claim 9.5% to 15%. J lost 2 bases, V lost 4 bases, and 5 bases had no gene match. From germline, CDR1 is SGHDT and CDR2 YYEEEE. CDR3 size: 15 residues. Concerning this clone: The antigen is undetermined.

The source material was PBMCs. The TCR was taken from a young man in good health and CMV-seropositive. The rearrangement uses TRBV5-6 and TRBJ1-5; 8 bases line up with TRBD1. The CDR3 protein is CASSQQGVRNQPQHF. The DNA of the CDR3 is TGTGCCAGCAGCCAACAGGGGGTCCGCAATCAGCCCCAGCATTTT.